These T cell receptor beta chains were read from a single sample in a study of post-analysis software for immune sequencing data. TCRdb re-analysed the PCR reads in MiXCR, keeping a single row per CDR3 protein. The sample lists around 700,000 distinct CDR3 sequences; 55% to 60% were seen once. Input material: blood. The receptors stem from a girl under 10 years old with multiple sclerosis. Each CDR3 is given with its conserved first and last residue. The D gene is left open where the match is weak. Rows may omit the clone size; those that give it use once, few, many or a size class.

V gene	D gene	clone size	J gene	CDR3 protein	CDR3 DNA
TRBV2	TRBD1	few	TRBJ2-3	CASSGLTGASTDTQYF	TGTGCCAGCAGTGGCCTGACAGGGGCTAGCACAGATACGCAGTATTTT
TRBV5-1	TRBD1	few	TRBJ2-5	CASSRQQGPQETQYF	TGCGCCAGCAGCCGTCAACAGGGGCCCCAAGAGACCCAGTACTTC
TRBV6-1	TRBD2	few	TRBJ2-1	CASSTTSGGGNEQFF	TGTGCCAGCAGTACGACTAGCGGGGGGGGTAATGAGCAGTTCTTC
TRBV4-1	-	-	TRBJ2-4	CASSNPEAKNIQYF	TGCGCCAGCAGCAACCCAGAAGCCAAAAACATTCAGTACTTC
TRBV18	-	-	TRBJ2-3	CASSPGGGHDTQYF	TGTGCCAGCTCACCCGGAGGAGGTCACGATACGCAGTATTTT
TRBV25-1	-	-	TRBJ2-7	CASSDRHGGQGAYEQYF	TGTGCCAGCAGTGACCGCCACGGGGGACAAGGTGCCTACGAGCAGTACTTC
TRBV2	-	few	TRBJ2-4	CASSEKFGKNIQYF	TGTGCCAGCAGTGAGAAGTTTGGCAAAAACATTCAGTACTTC
TRBV6-5	TRBD1	-	TRBJ1-5	CASTARGGNQPQHF	TGTGCCAGCACGGCCAGGGGGGGCAATCAGCCCCAGCATTTT
TRBV20-1	TRBD1	-	TRBJ1-1	CSAPTGTGGAEAFF	TGCAGTGCTCCAACCGGGACAGGGGGGGCTGAAGCTTTCTTT
TRBV25-1	-	-	TRBJ1-2	CASSEYGTGPNYGYTF	TGTGCCAGCAGTGAATATGGTACAGGACCTAACTATGGCTACACCTTC
TRBV27	-	-	TRBJ2-1	CASTSLDPANEQFF	TGTGCCAGCACTTCTCTGGACCCGGCGAATGAGCAGTTCTTC
TRBV12-5	-	-	TRBJ2-5	CASGPARETQYF	TGTGCTAGTGGCCCTGCCCGGGAGACCCAGTACTTC
TRBV7-2	-	-	TRBJ1-6	CASSYRTDSPLHF	TGTGCCAGCAGCTACAGGACCGATTCACCCCTCCACTTT
TRBV6-2/TRBV6-3	TRBD2	-	TRBJ2-3	CASTNYPSGGLTDTQYF	TGTGCCAGCACCAACTATCCTAGCGGGGGCCTCACAGATACGCAGTATTTT
TRBV20-1	-	-	TRBJ2-5	CSARDPMDPKETQYF	TGCAGTGCTAGAGATCCCATGGACCCAAAGGAGACCCAGTACTTC
TRBV10-3	-	few	TRBJ2-1	CAISESTVEQFF	TGTGCCATCAGTGAGTCGACGGTTGAGCAGTTCTTC